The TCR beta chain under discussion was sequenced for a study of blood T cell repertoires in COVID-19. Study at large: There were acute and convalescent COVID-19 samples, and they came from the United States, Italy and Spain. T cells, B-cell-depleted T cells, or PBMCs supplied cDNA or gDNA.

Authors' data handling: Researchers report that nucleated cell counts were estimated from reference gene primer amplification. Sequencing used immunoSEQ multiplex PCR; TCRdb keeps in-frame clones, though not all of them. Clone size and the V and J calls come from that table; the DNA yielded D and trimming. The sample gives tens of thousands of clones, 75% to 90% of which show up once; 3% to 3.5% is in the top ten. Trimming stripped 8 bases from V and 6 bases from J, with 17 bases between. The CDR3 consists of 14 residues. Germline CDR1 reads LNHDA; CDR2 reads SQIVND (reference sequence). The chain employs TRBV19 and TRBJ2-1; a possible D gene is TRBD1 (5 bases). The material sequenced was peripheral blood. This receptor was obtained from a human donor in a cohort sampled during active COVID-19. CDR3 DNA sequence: TGTGCCAGTGGCCTCGCAGGGATCCCCAATGAGCAGTTCTTC. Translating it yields CASGLAGIPNEQFF.